Given below is one T cell receptor (beta chain) in context. Its antigen is unknown. Base qualities are not recorded, but no much larger clone differs from it by a single base. The sample's time point label, in plain terms: baseline before first vaccination. The treatment or condition label on this specimen signifies: meningococcal conjugate vaccine given as trial control. The vaccinee samples were drawn from two UK trials, COV001 and COV002, one of which was a single-blind randomized controlled phase 2/3 trial testing AZD1222 (ChAdOx1 nCoV-19) in healthy adults. For TCRbeta chain sequencing, PBMC samples from trial participants were taken at day 0 and at day 28 after the second dose. The CDR3 regions of human TCRbeta chains were analyzed by immunosequencing. Per the original workflow: TCRs in the repertoires were compared against a reference library of SARS-CoV-2-specific TCRs that had been generated with the MIRA antigen-specificity platform. Breadth was defined as the fraction of unique TCRs that were SARS-CoV-2-associated. Depth was defined as the fraction of total T cells that were SARS-CoV-2-associated. Using the MIRA data, each spike-specific TCR was mapped to the spike region that the TCR reacts to and placed in a CD4 or CD8 class. Log10-transformed breadth and depth values were compared by one-way ANOVA with Sidak's multiple comparisons tests. The clones in this table, taken by TCRdb from immuneACCESS, are in-frame only. Not every clone is retained; where verified, under half of the shortfall comes from an unresolved V gene, and the cause of the rest is unknown. For V, J and clone size, that table is used; D and trimming come from the DNA. The sample table lists tens of thousands of clones, around 83% of them with a count of one. The ten largest account for about 20% of the sample.

The source of the sample is a study of T cell responses to AZD1222 COVID-19 vaccine (dated by TCRdb to the early 2020s). In terms of the full investigation: TCR sequencing was performed for 230 to 250 trial participants, of whom about 200 were given two doses of AZD1222 and some 26 were given two doses of MenACWY control vaccine. Trial participants were enrolled into age subgroups of 18-55, 56-69 and 70-plus years, which contained 148, 28 and 57 TCR-sequenced participants, respectively.

Trimming takes 0 bases off V and 7 bases off J; junction bases not matched to a gene: 2. The germline V gene supplies CDR1 LGHNA and CDR2 YNFKEQ. Spanning cysteine to phenylalanine, the CDR3 consists of 15 amino acids. The retained sequence is limited to the CDR3, 45 bases, with the frame set at the first base. Results the study describes overall, beyond this receptor: The 56-69-year group was small, and its depth increase did not reach significance, likely because of low power. The whole spike protein was spanned by vaccine-associated CD4 TCRs, and dominant responses were seen in regions 160-218 and 743-854. Conclusions about previously exposed vaccinees are limited, since just five or six AZD1222 recipients were seropositive for SARS-CoV-2 at baseline. A significant rise in spike-specific TCR breadth and depth was observed after two AZD1222 doses relative to day 0 and relative to MenACWY recipients. Participants were mostly white British, with more females than males. The authors suggested clonal diversity may have been underestimated. Reportedly, almost half of the unique spike-specific TCRs recognized epitopes lying outside the regions that are mutated in the B.1.351 and B.1.1.7 variants. Because no day 14 peak-response samples were available, the repertoires could be characterized only after the peak T cell response.

The source was peripheral blood, collected on day 0 of MenACWY control vaccination. Here the chain combines TRBV4-2 and TRBJ1-6; a stretch of 8 junction bases matches TRBD1. The sequence derives from an adult in good health. The CDR3 loop reads CASSQDRTGNSPLHF. The nucleotide sequence reads TGTGCCAGCAGCCAAGATAGGACAGGGAATTCACCCCTCCACTTT.